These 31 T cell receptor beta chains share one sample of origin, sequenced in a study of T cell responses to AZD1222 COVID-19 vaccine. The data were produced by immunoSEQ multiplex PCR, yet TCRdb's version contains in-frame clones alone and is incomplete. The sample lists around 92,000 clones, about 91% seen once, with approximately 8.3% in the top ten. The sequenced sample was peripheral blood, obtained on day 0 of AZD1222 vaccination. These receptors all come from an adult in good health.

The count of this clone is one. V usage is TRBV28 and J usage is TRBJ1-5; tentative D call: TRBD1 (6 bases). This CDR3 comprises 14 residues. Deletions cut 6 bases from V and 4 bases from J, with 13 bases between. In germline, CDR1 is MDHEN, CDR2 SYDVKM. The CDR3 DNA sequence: TGTGCCAGCAGGATGGGACAAATTAATCAGCCCCAGCATTTT. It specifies CASRMGQINQPQHF.

The CDR3 sequence is CASSRHTEAFF. For the CDR3, the DNA is TGTGCCAGCTCAAGGCACACTGAAGCTTTCTTT. V and J are TRBV5-6 and TRBJ1-1; D is unclear. The germline CDR1 and CDR2 sequences are SGHDT and YYEEEE. The CDR3 length is 11 residues. V shed 7 bases and J shed 3 bases, with 7 bases lying between them.

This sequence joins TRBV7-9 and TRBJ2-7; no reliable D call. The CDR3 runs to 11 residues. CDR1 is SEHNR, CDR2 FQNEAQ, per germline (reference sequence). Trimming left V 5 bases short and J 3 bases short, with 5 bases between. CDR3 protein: CASSPLYEQYF. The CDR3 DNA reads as TGTGCCAGCAGCCCACTCTACGAGCAGTACTTC. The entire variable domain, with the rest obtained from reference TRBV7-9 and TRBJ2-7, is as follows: DTGVSQNPRHKITKRGQNVTFRCDPISEHNRLYWYRQTLGQGPEFLTYFQNEAQLEKSRLLSDRFSAERPKGSFSTLEIQRTEQGDSAMYLCASSPLYEQYFGPGTRLTVT.

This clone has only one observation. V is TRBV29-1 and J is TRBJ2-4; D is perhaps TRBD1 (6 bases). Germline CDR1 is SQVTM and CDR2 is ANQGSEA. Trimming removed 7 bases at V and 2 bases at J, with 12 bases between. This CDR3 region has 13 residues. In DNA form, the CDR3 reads TGCAGCGCCGTAACAGGGTCCAAAAACATTCAGTACTTC. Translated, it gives CSAVTGSKNIQYF.

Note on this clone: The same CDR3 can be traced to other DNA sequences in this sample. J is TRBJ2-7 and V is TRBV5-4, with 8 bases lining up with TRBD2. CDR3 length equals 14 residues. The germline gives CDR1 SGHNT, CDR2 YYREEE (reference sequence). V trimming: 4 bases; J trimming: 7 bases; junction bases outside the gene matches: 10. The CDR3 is CASSPDSGGGEQYF. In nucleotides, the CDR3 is TGTGCCAGCAGCCCTGACAGCGGGGGTGGGGAGCAGTACTTC.

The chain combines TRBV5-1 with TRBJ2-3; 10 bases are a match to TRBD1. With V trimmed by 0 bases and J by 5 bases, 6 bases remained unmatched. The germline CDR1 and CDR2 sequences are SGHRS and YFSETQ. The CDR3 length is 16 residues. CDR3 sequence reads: CASSLVDRGQGDTQYF. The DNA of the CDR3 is TGCGCCAGCAGCTTGGTCGACAGGGGGCAAGGAGATACGCAGTATTTT.

The CDR3 DNA sequence: TGTGCTTGGCAGGGGCAGAGCAATCAGCCCCAGCATTTT. Translated: CAWQGQSNQPQHF. The chain combines TRBV30 with TRBJ1-5, with a weak D call TRBD1 (6 bases). Germline values: CDR1 GTSNPN, CDR2 SVGIG (reference sequence). The CDR3 is made up of 13 amino acids.

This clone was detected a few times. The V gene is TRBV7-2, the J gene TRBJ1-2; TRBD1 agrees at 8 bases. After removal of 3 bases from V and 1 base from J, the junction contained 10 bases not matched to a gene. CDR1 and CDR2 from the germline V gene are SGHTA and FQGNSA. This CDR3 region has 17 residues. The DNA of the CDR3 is TGTGCCAGCAGCTTCACCCGGACAGGGCCCCTTAACTATGGCTACACCTTC. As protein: CASSFTRTGPLNYGYTF.

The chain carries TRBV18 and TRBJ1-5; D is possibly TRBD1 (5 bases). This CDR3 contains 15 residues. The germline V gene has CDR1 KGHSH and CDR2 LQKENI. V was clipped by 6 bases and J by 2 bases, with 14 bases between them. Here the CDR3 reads CASSAGPGGNQPQHF. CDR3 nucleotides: TGTGCCAGCTCCGCGGGGCCCGGCGGCAATCAGCCCCAGCATTTT.

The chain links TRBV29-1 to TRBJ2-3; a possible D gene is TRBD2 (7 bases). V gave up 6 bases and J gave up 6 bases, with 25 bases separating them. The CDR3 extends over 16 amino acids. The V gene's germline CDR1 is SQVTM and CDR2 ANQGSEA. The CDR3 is CSVDGGAWKGADTQYF. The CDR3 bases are TGCAGCGTCGATGGGGGGGCATGGAAGGGTGCGGATACGCAGTATTTT.

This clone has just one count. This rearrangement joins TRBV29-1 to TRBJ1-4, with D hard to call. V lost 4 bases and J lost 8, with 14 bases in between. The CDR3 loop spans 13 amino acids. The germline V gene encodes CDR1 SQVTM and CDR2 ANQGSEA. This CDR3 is CSVGWDGAEKLFF. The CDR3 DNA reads TGCAGCGTTGGCTGGGATGGAGCCGAAAAACTGTTTTTT.

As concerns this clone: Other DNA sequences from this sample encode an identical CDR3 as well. The CDR3 loop reads CASSLGWGGMNTEAFF. In DNA, the CDR3 is TGTGCCAGCAGTTTGGGATGGGGAGGGATGAACACTGAAGCTTTCTTT. This chain links TRBV27 with TRBJ1-1; unclear D gene. Trimming pared 3 bases from V and 0 bases from J, leaving 14 bases between. This CDR3 has 16 residues. Germline-derived CDR1 and CDR2 are MNHEY and SMNVEV (reference sequence).

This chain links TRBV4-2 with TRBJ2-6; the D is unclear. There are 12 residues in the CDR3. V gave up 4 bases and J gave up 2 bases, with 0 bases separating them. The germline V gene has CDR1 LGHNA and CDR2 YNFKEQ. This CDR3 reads CASSPGANVLTF. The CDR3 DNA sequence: TGTGCCAGCAGCCCTGGGGCCAACGTCCTGACTTTC.

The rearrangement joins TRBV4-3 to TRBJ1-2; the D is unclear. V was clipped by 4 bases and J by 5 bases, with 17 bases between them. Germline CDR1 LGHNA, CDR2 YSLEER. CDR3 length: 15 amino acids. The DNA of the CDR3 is TGCGCCAGCAGCCCCCAATACTCGACGGATTATGGCTACACCTTC. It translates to CASSPQYSTDYGYTF.

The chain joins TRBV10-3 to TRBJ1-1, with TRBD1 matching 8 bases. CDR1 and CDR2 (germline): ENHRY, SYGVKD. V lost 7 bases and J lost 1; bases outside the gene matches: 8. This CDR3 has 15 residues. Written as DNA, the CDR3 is TGTGCCATCAATGGACAGGGTCTTGGGAACACTGAAGCTTTCTTT. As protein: CAINGQGLGNTEAFF.

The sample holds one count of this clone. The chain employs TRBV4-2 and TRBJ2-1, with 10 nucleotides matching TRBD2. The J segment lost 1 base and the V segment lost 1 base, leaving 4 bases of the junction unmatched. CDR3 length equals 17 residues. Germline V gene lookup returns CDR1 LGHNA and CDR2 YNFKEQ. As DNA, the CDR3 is TGTGCCAGCAGCCAAGTCTTACTAGCGGGGTCCTACAATGAGCAGTTCTTC. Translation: CASSQVLLAGSYNEQFF.

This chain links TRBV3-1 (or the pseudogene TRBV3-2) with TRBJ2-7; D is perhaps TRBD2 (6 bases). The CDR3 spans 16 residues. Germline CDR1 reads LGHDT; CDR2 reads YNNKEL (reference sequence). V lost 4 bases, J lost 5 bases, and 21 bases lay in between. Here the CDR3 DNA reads TGTGCCAGCAGCCCCACGCGAGGAGGGCTTCCTAACGAGCAGTACTTC. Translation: CASSPTRGGLPNEQYF.

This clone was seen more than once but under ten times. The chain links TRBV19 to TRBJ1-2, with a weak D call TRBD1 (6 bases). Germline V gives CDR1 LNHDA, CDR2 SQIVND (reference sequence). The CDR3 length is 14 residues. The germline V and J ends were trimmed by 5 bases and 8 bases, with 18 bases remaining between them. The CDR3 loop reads CASSFPRTVGGYTF. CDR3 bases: TGTGCCAGTAGTTTTCCGCGGACAGTGGGGGGCTACACCTTC.

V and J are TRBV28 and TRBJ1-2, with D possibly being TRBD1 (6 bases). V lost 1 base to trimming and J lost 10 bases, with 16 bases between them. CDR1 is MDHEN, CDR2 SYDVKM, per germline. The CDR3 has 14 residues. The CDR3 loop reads CASSLSYRESFYTF. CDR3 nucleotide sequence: TGTGCCAGCAGTTTATCGTACAGGGAGTCGTTCTACACCTTC.

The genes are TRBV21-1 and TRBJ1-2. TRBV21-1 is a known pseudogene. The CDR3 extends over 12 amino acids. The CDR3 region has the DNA TGTGCCAGCAGCGGCAGCCTCTATGGCTACACCTTC. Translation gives CASSGSLYGYTF.

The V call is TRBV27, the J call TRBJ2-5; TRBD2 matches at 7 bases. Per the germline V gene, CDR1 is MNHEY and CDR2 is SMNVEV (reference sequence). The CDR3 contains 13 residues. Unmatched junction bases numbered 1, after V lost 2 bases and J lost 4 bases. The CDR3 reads CASSLAGVETQYF. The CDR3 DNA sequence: TGTGCCAGCAGTTTAGCGGGAGTAGAGACCCAGTACTTC.

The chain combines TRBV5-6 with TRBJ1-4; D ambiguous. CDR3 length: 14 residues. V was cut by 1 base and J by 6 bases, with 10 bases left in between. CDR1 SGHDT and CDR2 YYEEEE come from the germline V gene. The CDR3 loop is CASSLLGFDEKLFF. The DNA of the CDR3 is TGTGCCAGCAGCTTGTTGGGGTTCGATGAAAAACTGTTTTTT.

The CDR3 is CASSQGDRETQYF. The CDR3 coding sequence is TGTGCCAGCAGCCAGGGGGACAGAGAGACCCAGTACTTC. The chain couples TRBV3-1 (or the pseudogene TRBV3-2) to TRBJ2-5; 7 bases agree with TRBD1. CDR3 length equals 13 residues. Germline V gene lookup returns CDR1 LGHDT and CDR2 YNNKEL (reference sequence). Germline trimming cut 3 bases from V and 4 bases from J; bases unmatched to any gene: 2.

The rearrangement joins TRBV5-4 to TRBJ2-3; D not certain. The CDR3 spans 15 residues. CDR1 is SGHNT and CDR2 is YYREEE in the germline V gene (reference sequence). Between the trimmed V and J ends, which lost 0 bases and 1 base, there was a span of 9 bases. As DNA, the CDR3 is TGTGCCAGCAGCTTGGGGCTCTCCCGCACAGATACGCAGTATTTT. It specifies CASSLGLSRTDTQYF.

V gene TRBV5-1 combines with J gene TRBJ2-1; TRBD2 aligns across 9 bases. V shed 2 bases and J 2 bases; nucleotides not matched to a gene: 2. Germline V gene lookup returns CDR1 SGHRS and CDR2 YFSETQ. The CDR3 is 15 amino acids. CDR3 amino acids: CASSFVAGAYNEQFF. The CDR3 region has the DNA TGCGCCAGCAGCTTTGTAGCGGGAGCCTACAATGAGCAGTTCTTC.

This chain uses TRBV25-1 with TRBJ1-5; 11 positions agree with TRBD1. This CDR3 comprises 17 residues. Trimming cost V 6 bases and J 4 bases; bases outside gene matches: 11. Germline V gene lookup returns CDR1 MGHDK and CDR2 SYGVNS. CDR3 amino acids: CASRGRTGGHSNQPQHF. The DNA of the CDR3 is TGTGCCAGCAGGGGAAGGACAGGGGGCCATTCAAATCAGCCCCAGCATTTT.

The CDR3 loop is CASSEPGSSYEQYF. The DNA of the CDR3 is TGTGCCAGCAGTGAACCGGGTTCATCCTACGAGCAGTACTTC. The chain has TRBV28 and TRBJ2-7; D uncertain. The CDR3 has 14 amino acids. V dropped 5 bases and J dropped 1 base, with 12 bases sitting between them. CDR1 and CDR2 (germline): MDHEN, SYDVKM.

The CDR3 region has the DNA TGTGCCTGGAGTGTCCGGGGGAGAGGGCACACCGGGGAGCTGTTTTTT. Amino acids: CAWSVRGRGHTGELFF. The rearrangement uses TRBV30 and TRBJ2-2, with a possible D match to TRBD2 (6 bases). The CDR3 is made up of 16 amino acids. Trimming stripped 0 bases from V and 3 bases from J, with 14 bases between. Germline V gives CDR1 GTSNPN, CDR2 SVGIG (reference sequence).

The CDR3 is CASSQILMATEAFF. Written as DNA, the CDR3 is TGCGCCAGCAGCCAAATACTAATGGCGACTGAAGCTTTCTTT. The chain is built from TRBV4-1 and TRBJ1-1; D is unclear. CDR3 length: 14 residues. The V gene's germline CDR1 is MGHRA and CDR2 YSYEKL. V was trimmed by 2 bases and J by 5 bases, leaving 12 bases between them.

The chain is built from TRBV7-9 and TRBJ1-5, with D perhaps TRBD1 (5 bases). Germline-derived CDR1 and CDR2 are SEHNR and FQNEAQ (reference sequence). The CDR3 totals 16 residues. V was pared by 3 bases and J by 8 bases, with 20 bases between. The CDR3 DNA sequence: TGTGCCAGCAGCTTTGTCGGGGGTCCCCCTGGTGAGCCCCAGCATTTT. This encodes CASSFVGGPPGEPQHF.

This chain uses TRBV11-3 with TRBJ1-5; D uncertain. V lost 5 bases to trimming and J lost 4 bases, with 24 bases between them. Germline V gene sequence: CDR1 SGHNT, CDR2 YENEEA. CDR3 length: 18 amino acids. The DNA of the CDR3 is TGTGCCAGCAGCCCCCCAAACCCCGTGCGGAGACGGAATCAGCCCCAGCATTTT. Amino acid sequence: CASSPPNPVRRRNQPQHF.